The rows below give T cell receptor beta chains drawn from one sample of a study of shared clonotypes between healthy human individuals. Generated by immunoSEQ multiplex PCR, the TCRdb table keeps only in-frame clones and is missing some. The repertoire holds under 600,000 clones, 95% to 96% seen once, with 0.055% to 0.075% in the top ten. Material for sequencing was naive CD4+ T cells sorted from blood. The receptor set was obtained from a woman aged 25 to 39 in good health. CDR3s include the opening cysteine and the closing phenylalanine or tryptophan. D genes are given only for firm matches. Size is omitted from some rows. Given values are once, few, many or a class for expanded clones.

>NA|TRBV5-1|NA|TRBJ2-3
CASSLVGEIDTQYF
TGCGCCAGCAGCTTGGTTGGGGAGATAGATACGCAGTATTTT
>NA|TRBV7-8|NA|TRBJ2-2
CASSLNRNVGNTGELFF
TGTGCCAGCAGCTTAAATCGGAATGTAGGGAACACCGGGGAGCTGTTTTTT
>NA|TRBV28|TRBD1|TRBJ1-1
CASQGQGRVTEAFF
TGTGCCAGCCAGGGACAGGGAAGGGTCACTGAAGCTTTCTTT
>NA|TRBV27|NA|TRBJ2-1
CASSTRLGYNEQFF
TGTGCCAGCAGTACCCGACTGGGCTACAATGAGCAGTTCTTC
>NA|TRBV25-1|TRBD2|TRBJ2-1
CASKRGLADTYNEQFF
TGTGCCAGCAAGAGAGGACTAGCGGATACCTACAATGAGCAGTTCTTC
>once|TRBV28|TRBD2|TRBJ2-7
CASSLRTSGAYEQYF
TGTGCCAGCAGCCTAAGGACTAGCGGGGCCTACGAGCAGTACTTC
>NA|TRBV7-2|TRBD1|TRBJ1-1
CASSHAGGLNTEAFF
TGTGCCAGCAGCCATGCAGGGGGCCTGAACACTGAAGCTTTCTTT
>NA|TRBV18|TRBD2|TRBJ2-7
CASSGTSGAYEQYF
TGTGCCAGCTCCGGGACTAGCGGGGCCTACGAGCAGTACTTC
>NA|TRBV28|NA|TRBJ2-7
CASSVGRTSYEQYF
TGTGCCAGCAGTGTGGGACGGACCTCCTACGAGCAGTACTTC
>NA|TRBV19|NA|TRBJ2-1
CASSIQYSSYNEQFF
TGTGCCAGTAGTATTCAGTACAGCTCCTACAATGAGCAGTTCTTC
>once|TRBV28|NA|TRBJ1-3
CASSLGGIVGNTIYF
TGTGCCAGCAGTTTGGGGGGAATCGTTGGAAACACCATATATTTT
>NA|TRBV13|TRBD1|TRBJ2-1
CASSLGTGIYNEQFF
TGTGCCAGCAGCTTAGGGACAGGGATCTACAATGAGCAGTTCTTC
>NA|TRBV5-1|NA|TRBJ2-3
CASRSSFTDTQYF
TGCGCCAGCAGGTCTAGCTTCACAGATACGCAGTATTTT
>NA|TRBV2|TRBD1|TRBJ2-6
CASSETGVGANVLTF
TGTGCCAGCAGTGAAACAGGGGTTGGGGCCAACGTCCTGACTTTC
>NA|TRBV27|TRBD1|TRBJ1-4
CASSTQQGVAEKLFF
TGTGCCAGCAGTACCCAACAGGGGGTTGCTGAAAAACTGTTTTTT
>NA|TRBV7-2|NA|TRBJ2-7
CASSLSHERASYEQYF
TGTGCCAGCAGCTTAAGTCACGAGCGGGCCTCCTACGAGCAGTACTTC
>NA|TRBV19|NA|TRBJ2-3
CASSIVGSADTQYF
TGTGCCAGTAGTATAGTTGGGAGTGCAGATACGCAGTATTTT
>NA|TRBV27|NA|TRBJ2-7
CASRGRNGYEQYF
TGTGCCAGCAGGGGGAGAAATGGCTACGAGCAGTACTTC
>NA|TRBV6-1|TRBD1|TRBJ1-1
CASGRTGTGGTEAFF
TGTGCCAGCGGACGGACGGGGACAGGCGGGACTGAAGCTTTCTTT
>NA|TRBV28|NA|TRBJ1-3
CASSPPDGSSGNTIYF
TGTGCCAGCAGTCCCCCGGACGGCTCCTCTGGAAACACCATATATTTT
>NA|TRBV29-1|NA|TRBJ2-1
CSVDAGDRWGRGYNEQFF
TGCAGCGTTGATGCCGGTGACAGATGGGGGAGAGGGTACAATGAGCAGTTCTTC
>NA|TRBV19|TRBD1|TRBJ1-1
CASSMTGRAFF
TGTGCCAGTAGTATGACAGGGCGCGCTTTCTTT
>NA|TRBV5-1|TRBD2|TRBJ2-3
CASGTTDSTDTQYF
TGCGCCAGCGGGACTACAGATTCCACAGATACGCAGTATTTT
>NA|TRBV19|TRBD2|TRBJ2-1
CASTGSGTFYNEQFF
TGTGCCAGTACCGGTAGCGGGACCTTCTACAATGAGCAGTTCTTC
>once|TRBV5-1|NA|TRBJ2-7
CASSLGRGWSYEQYF
TGCGCCAGCAGCTTGGGCCGGGGGTGGTCCTACGAGCAGTACTTC
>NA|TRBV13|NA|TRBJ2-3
CASSLEASALSVTQYF
TGTGCCAGCAGCTTAGAGGCTAGCGCTCTTAGTGTTACGCAGTATTTT
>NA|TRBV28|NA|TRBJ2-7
CASRRNRVWDAYEQYF
TGTGCCAGCAGGCGAAACAGGGTTTGGGATGCCTACGAGCAGTACTTC
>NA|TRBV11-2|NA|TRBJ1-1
CASTQMRVAEAFF
TGTGCCAGCACCCAGATGCGGGTCGCTGAAGCTTTCTTT
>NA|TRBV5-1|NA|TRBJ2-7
CASSFTDRGSQGEQYF
TGCGCCAGCAGCTTCACCGACAGAGGATCACAGGGCGAGCAGTACTTC
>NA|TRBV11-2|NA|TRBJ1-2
CASSLGDRVKSYGYTF
TGTGCCAGCAGCTTGGGCGACAGAGTTAAATCCTATGGCTACACCTTC
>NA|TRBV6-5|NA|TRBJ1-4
CASSYRAFTNEKLFF
TGTGCCAGCAGTTATCGAGCTTTTACTAATGAAAAACTGTTTTTT
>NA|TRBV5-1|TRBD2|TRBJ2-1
CASSSLAGLAGGPYNEQFF
TGCGCCAGCAGCTCCCTAGCCGGACTAGCGGGAGGGCCGTACAATGAGCAGTTCTTC
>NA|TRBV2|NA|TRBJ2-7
CASSFRQSYEQYF
TGTGCCAGCAGCTTCCGGCAATCCTACGAGCAGTACTTC
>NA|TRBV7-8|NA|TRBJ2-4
CASGLLRGGLAKNIQYF
TGTGCCAGCGGCCTCCTTAGGGGGGGACTAGCCAAAAACATTCAGTACTTC
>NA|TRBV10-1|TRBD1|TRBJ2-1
CASSGGQGGNEQFF
TGCGCCAGCAGTGGGGGACAGGGTGGAAATGAGCAGTTCTTC
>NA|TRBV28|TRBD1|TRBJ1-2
CASTTGADYGYTF
TGTGCCAGCACAACAGGGGCCGATTATGGCTACACCTTC
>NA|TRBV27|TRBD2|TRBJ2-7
CASSPSGVADFYEQYF
TGTGCCAGCAGTCCCAGCGGGGTAGCGGATTTCTACGAGCAGTACTTC
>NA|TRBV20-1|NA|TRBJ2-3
CSASRADTQYF
TGCAGTGCTAGTCGCGCAGATACGCAGTATTTT
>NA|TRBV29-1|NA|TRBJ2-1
CSVEGYPGVRFF
TGCAGCGTTGAAGGTTACCCGGGAGTTCGGTTCTTC
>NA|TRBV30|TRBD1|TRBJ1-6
CAWSTGFNSPLHF
TGTGCCTGGTCGACAGGGTTTAATTCACCCCTCCACTTT
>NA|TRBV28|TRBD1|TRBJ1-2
CASSLRQGVGYTF
TGTGCCAGCAGTTTACGACAGGGAGTTGGCTACACCTTC
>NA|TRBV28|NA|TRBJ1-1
CASSQDVQNTEAFF
TGTGCCAGCAGTCAGGACGTACAGAACACTGAAGCTTTCTTT
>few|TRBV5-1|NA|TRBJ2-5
CASSFGGMTQETQYF
TGCGCCAGCAGCTTTGGAGGGATGACCCAAGAGACCCAGTACTTC
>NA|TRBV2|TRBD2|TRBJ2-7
CASRALAGISYEQYF
TGTGCCAGCAGAGCCCTAGCGGGCATCTCCTACGAGCAGTACTTC
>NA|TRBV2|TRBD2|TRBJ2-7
CASNAGAYEQYF
TGTGCCAGCAACGCGGGAGCCTACGAGCAGTACTTC